The clone carrying this T cell receptor (beta chain) showed up just a few times. Its antigen is unknown. The data were obtained in a study of CD8 T cells in ankylosing spondylitis. Quantitative molecular-barcoded 5'-RACE generated the TCR beta libraries. From the 5' RACE reads, TCRdb called clonotypes with MiXCR, one entry per CDR3 protein. The sample holds about 220,000 distinct CDR3 sequences, more than 5.5% seen once. Findings of the study overall: Earlier literature documents some of the motif variants in reactive arthritis synovial fluid and blood. Within matched ankylosing spondylitis synovial fluid, disease-linked clones were reportedly significantly enriched. Made up of eight highly homologous variants, a TCR beta motif appeared characteristic of ankylosing spondylitis blood. Disease-linked clones bore a CD8+ phenotype, appearing relatively rarely in peripheral blood.

CDR1 is SEHNR, CDR2 FQNEAQ, per germline (reference sequence). The CDR3 covers 16 residues. The origin of this receptor is a male donor with ankylosing spondylitis. The chain couples TRBV7-9 to TRBJ2-1; 8 positions match TRBD2. Sequencing used blood, either unsorted or a sorted T cell fraction (not recorded which). CDR3 protein: CAVGRGGSGNSNEQFF. The CDR3, as DNA: TGTGCGGTGGGTCGAGGGGGTAGCGGGAATTCAAATGAGCAGTTCTTC.